This T cell receptor beta chain was documented in a study of T-cell reconstitution after alpha-beta-depleted transplantation in children. As it was prepared, the TCRbeta library received unique molecular identifiers. TCRdb independently ran MiXCR on the PCR reads; one entry per CDR3 protein. The sample records fewer than 95,000 distinct CDR3 sequences, 9% to 15% being singletons. This clonotype was picked up many times. The sequence was collected from a human donor who donated a stem cell graft to a child with inherited bone marrow failure. Specimen: PBMCs from the stem cell graft donor, collected from the stem cell graft.

CDR3 loop: CASSLGEGKGNTEAFF. The CDR3 DNA sequence: TGTGCCAGCAGCCTAGGGGAGGGGAAAGGGAACACTGAAGCTTTCTTT. The chain recombines TRBV9 with TRBJ1-1; D might be TRBD1 (5 bases). CDR1 SGDLS and CDR2 YYNGEE come from the germline V gene. The V and J ends lost 4 bases and 1 base respectively, with 17 bases between them. The CDR3 runs to 16 residues.